One sample yielded the 14 T cell receptor beta chains listed below, sequenced in a study of blood T cells in healthy people across ages. Primers used in a second PCR of roughly 7 to 11 cycles were a sample-barcoded 5' primer and a J-beta primer mix. Each CDR3 protein is one row after TCRdb ran MiXCR on the 5' RACE reads. The table records about 1 million distinct CDR3 sequences, 40% to 55% of them present only once. Sequences were obtained from blood. The receptors come from a woman aged 55-70 years in good health.

The chain recombines TRBV20-1 with TRBJ2-5, with D unclear. Judging by the DNA end, TRBJ2-7 fits better; the J call may be wrong. This CDR3 has 14 amino acids. Germline loops: CDR1 DFQATT, CDR2 SNEGSKA (reference sequence). CDR3 DNA sequence: TGCAGTGCTAGAAATACGCGGTCACTCTACGAGCAGTACTTC. It is translated as CSARNTRSLYEQYF.

The V gene is TRBV29-1, the J gene TRBJ1-2; D is perhaps TRBD1 (5 bases). The length of the CDR3 is 13 residues. V lost 7 bases and J lost 0, with 12 bases in between. Germline CDR1 SQVTM, CDR2 ANQGSEA. CDR3 nucleotides: TGCAGCGCAGGACACCGAGCTAACTATGGCTACACCTTC. This codes for CSAGHRANYGYTF.

The V and J genes are TRBV29-1 and TRBJ2-1; 7 bases are shared with TRBD1. In germline, CDR1 is SQVTM, CDR2 ANQGSEA. This CDR3 has 15 residues. V lost 4 bases and J lost 2; bases outside the gene matches: 8. The CDR3 sequence is CSVVSATGTYNEQFF. DNA for the CDR3: TGCAGCGTTGTGAGCGCGACAGGGACCTACAATGAGCAGTTCTTC.

This clonotype was seen a few times. The chain employs TRBV2 and TRBJ1-2; D gene uncertain. Between the trimmed V and J ends, which lost 3 bases and 4 bases, there was a span of 12 bases. The CDR3 loop spans 14 amino acids. The V gene's germline CDR1 is SNHLY and CDR2 FYNNEI. The CDR3 region has the DNA TGTGCCAGCAGTGAGGGTAGGGCCCTCTATGGCTACACCTTC. Its translation is CASSEGRALYGYTF.

V gene TRBV7-2 combines with J gene TRBJ2-7, with 8 bases identical to TRBD1. The CDR3 runs to 16 residues. Trimming at V came to 1 base and at J to 0 bases, leaving 5 bases not matched to a gene. Germline CDR1 SGHTA, CDR2 FQGNSA. The CDR3 reads CASSLGGTGYSYEQYF. CDR3 bases: TGTGCCAGCAGCTTAGGAGGGACAGGCTACTCCTACGAGCAGTACTTC.

This chain links TRBV24-1 with TRBJ2-1; 7 positions match TRBD2. CDR3 length: 20 residues. Germline CDR1 KGHDR, CDR2 SFDVKD. After removal of 4 bases from V and 1 base from J, the junction contained 18 bases not matched to a gene. CDR3 DNA: TGTGCCACCAGTGACCCCTCATTTCTAGCGGAAGCCCCTTCCTACAATGAGCAGTTCTTC. Protein product: CATSDPSFLAEAPSYNEQFF.

This chain links TRBV24-1 with TRBJ2-7; the match to TRBD1 covers 8 bases. V lost 7 bases, J lost 8 bases, and 9 bases stayed unmatched. Per the germline V gene, CDR1 is KGHDR and CDR2 is SFDVKD. The length of the CDR3 is 13 residues. CDR3 DNA sequence: TGTGCCACCAGCGCCAGACAGGGGTTAAAGCAGTACTTC. As protein: CATSARQGLKQYF.

The chain uses TRBV27 and TRBJ2-7, with 8 bases that match TRBD2. The trim removed 6 bases at V and 0 bases at J, leaving 10 bases unmatched. This CDR3 contains 16 residues. CDR1 MNHEY and CDR2 SMNVEV come from the germline V gene (reference sequence). The CDR3 loop reads CASSPSSGPYSYEQYF. As DNA, the CDR3 is TGTGCCAGCAGCCCATCTAGCGGGCCTTACTCCTACGAGCAGTACTTC.

This clonotype was seen a handful of times. The V and J genes are TRBV28 and TRBJ1-6, with no clear D. V was trimmed by 2 bases and J by 8 bases, leaving 4 bases between them. The germline CDR1 and CDR2 sequences are MDHEN and SYDVKM. The CDR3 is 12 residues long. In nucleotides, the CDR3 is TGTGCCAGCAGTTTACTCGATTCACCCCTCCACTTT. This gives the protein CASSLLDSPLHF.

V and J are TRBV20-1 and TRBJ2-7; weak D call: TRBD1 (6 bases). This CDR3 is 14 amino acids long. The ends were cut back, 1 base at V and 3 bases at J, with 13 bases in the middle. CDR1 is DFQATT and CDR2 is SNEGSKA in the germline V gene (reference sequence). The CDR3 coding sequence is TGCAGTGCTAGAGGCAGGGGCTTTGGCTACGAGCAGTACTTC. Residues: CSARGRGFGYEQYF.

In its sample, this clonotype was seen once. CDR3 nucleotide sequence: TGTGCCAGCAGTGAGTCACTGAACACTGAAGCTTTCTTT. Its translation is CASSESLNTEAFF. The chain employs TRBV6-5 and TRBJ1-1; D is ambiguous. The CDR3 length is 13 residues. Germline V gives CDR1 MNHEY, CDR2 SVGAGI. Between the trimmed V and J ends, which lost 5 bases and 0 bases, there was a span of 7 bases.

This clonotype was picked up a small number of times. The V and J genes are TRBV29-1 and TRBJ2-1, with 9 bases lining up with TRBD2. The junction had 8 bases not matched to a gene; V was cut back by 4 bases and J by 4 bases. Germline values: CDR1 SQVTM, CDR2 ANQGSEA. The CDR3 runs to 15 residues. The CDR3 DNA follows: TGCAGCGTTGTGCGGGCTAGCGGGACTTACAATGAGCAGTTCTTC. Translated, it gives CSVVRASGTYNEQFF.

This clonotype was detected a few times. The chain combines TRBV4-2 with TRBJ2-3; 8 nucleotides match TRBD2. This CDR3 has 16 residues. The V gene end was trimmed by 4 bases and the J gene end by 2 bases; junction bases not matched to a gene: 8. The V gene's germline CDR1 is LGHNA and CDR2 YNFKEQ. The CDR3 region has the DNA TGTGCCAGCAGCCGTACGGGGGGGAGGAACACAGATACGCAGTATTTT. Translation: CASSRTGGRNTDTQYF.

The chain joins TRBV4-1 to TRBJ2-3, with 7 bases aligning to TRBD2. The V and J ends lost 1 base and 5 bases, in that order; junction bases with no gene match: 6. In germline, CDR1 is MGHRA, CDR2 YSYEKL. The CDR3 extends over 15 amino acids. The CDR3 coding sequence is TGCGCCAGCAGCCAAGTGCGGACTAGATTAGATACGCAGTATTTT. Its protein product is CASSQVRTRLDTQYF.